This TCR beta chain was found in a study of identical twins. Notes on the study in general: Within monozygotic twins, out-of-frame TCR alpha sharing was underestimated by the models.

Germline CDR1 is SGHRS and CDR2 is YFSETQ. This CDR3 region has 15 residues. Through template switching, a universal primer site was introduced, and the cDNA contained unique molecular identifiers. A single record per CDR3 protein comes from TCRdb applying MiXCR to the 5' RACE reads. The table lists about 530,000 distinct CDR3 sequences, about a fifth of them singletons. The sample holds many counts of this clonotype. Its specificity is not known. Germline is not matched at one junction end, which may reflect a read error. Healthy Caucasians alone served as donors. These data were also reused for a study on yellow fever vaccine responses in identical twins.

V gene TRBV5-1 combines with J gene TRBJ2-5, with 10 bases lining up with TRBD1. This TCR was sampled from a woman aged 18 to 35 in good health. Sequenced input: CD4+ T cells sorted from blood. CDR3 DNA sequence: TGTGCCAGCAGCTTAGTGGGACAGGGGCAAGAGACCCAGTACTTC. The encoded protein is CASSLVGQGQETQYF.